This entry is about one TCR beta chain. Its antigen is not known. These data belong to a study of CD8 T cells in Susac syndrome. Study outcomes and limitations: The study acknowledged a relatively small number of individuals in its TCR sequencing and HLA analysis.

A quantity of 0.5 to 1 ug RNA underwent reverse transcription using random hexamers. Coverage of TCR beta CDR3 amplification by immunoSEQ multiplex PCR extended to 54 Vbeta and 13 Jbeta. TCRdb used MiXCR to reprocess the immunoSEQ multiplex PCR reads, holding one entry per CDR3 protein. The sample lists 150,000 to 200,000 distinct CDR3 sequences, 90% to 95% occurring once. The germline V and J ends were trimmed by 4 bases and 8 bases, with 20 bases remaining between them. Looked up from germline, CDR1 is KGHSH and CDR2 is LQKENI. The CDR3 covers 15 residues. The authors carried out high-throughput sequencing of TCR beta. They applied it to CD8+ and CD4+ T cells obtained from blood. FACS enriched CD8+ TEMRA cells, while bulk CD8+ and CD4+ were negatively isolated.

The chain combines TRBV18 with TRBJ1-2; tentative D call: TRBD1 (6 bases). This sequence was found in a human donor with multiple sclerosis. Sequenced material: CD4+ T cells from PBMCs. CDR3 protein: CASSRPDRSGGGYTF. The CDR3 DNA reads TGTGCCAGCTCACGACCGGACAGATCCGGCGGAGGCTACACCTTC.